The clone carrying this T cell receptor (beta chain) appeared many times. What it binds is not known. The data stem from a study of T-cell reconstitution after alpha-beta-depleted transplantation in children. Study outcomes and limitations: Surviving recipient cells, namely T cells and thymic progenitors, were the source of high day-60 TCRbeta diversity in some patients.

This sample's TCRbeta library carried unique molecular identifier barcodes. MiXCR, applied by TCRdb to the PCR reads, yields one record per CDR3 protein. The table shows approximately 230,000 distinct CDR3 sequences, with 20% to 30% occurring only once. The V gene lost 7 bases and the J gene lost 3 bases, with 14 bases spanning the gap. Germline V lookup: CDR1 ENHRY, CDR2 SYGVKD. The CDR3 contains 14 residues. The material was PBMCs, obtained before TCRalphabeta/CD19-depleted stem cell transplant. The sequence was obtained from a girl aged 2-10 years with Fanconi anemia, due to receive a stem cell transplant. The chain links TRBV10-3 to TRBJ2-3, with D hard to call. This CDR3 reads CAIKGSAQTDTQYF. CDR3 coding DNA: TGTGCCATCAAGGGTTCTGCCCAGACAGATACGCAGTATTTT.